Listed below are T cell receptor beta chains from one sample, sequenced in a study of graft-versus-host responses after intestinal transplantation. Some clones are missing from TCRdb's copy, which holds only in-frame ones; the method was immunoSEQ multiplex PCR. The table includes some 100,000 clones, roughly 92% detected once. These TCRs' antigens remain unknown. This material consisted of unstimulated CD8+ T cells sorted from spleen or lymph node cells, taken before transplant. All receptors come from a human donor who was the organ donor for an intestinal transplant. The CDR3 runs from the conserved cysteine through the conserved F or W. A D gene is named only where the DNA matches it firmly. Clone size is given for some rows only: seen once, a few or many times, or a class if the clone is expanded.

clone size,D gene,J gene,V gene,CDR3 DNA,CDR3 protein
few,.,TRBJ2-7,TRBV5-6,TGTGCCAGCAGCTTCCGGGACTTCGGCGAGCAGTACTTC,CASSFRDFGEQYF
.,.,TRBJ1-1,TRBV27,TGTGCCAGCAGTCTGGGCAGGAACACTGAAGCTTTCTTT,CASSLGRNTEAFF
.,TRBD2,TRBJ2-3,TRBV14,TGTGCCAGCAGCCAAACCCGGACTAGCGGGGATACGCAGTATTTT,CASSQTRTSGDTQYF
.,.,TRBJ1-4,TRBV15,TGTGCCACCAGCCCCCTTCCCGCCAGGGGACTATCTAATGAAAAACTGTTTTTT,CATSPLPARGLSNEKLFF
.,.,TRBJ2-7,TRBV27,TGTGCCAGCAGCCTGACTAGAGCTAGCGTATCCTACGAGCAGTACTTC,CASSLTRASVSYEQYF
.,.,TRBJ2-5,TRBV4-1,TGCGCCAGCAGCAAAATGTGGGGGGGCGATTGGGAGACCCAGTACTTC,CASSKMWGGDWETQYF
.,.,TRBJ1-1,TRBV4-1,TGCGCCAGCAGCCTTGAACTACAGGGAGAAGCTTTCTTT,CASSLELQGEAFF
.,TRBD1,TRBJ1-5,TRBV27,TGTGCCAGCAGTGTGACAGGGGCTGGGCAGCCCCAGCATTTT,CASSVTGAGQPQHF
.,TRBD1,TRBJ2-6,TRBV9,TGTGCCTCACGAGGGGGCGGGGCCAACGTCCTGACTTTC,CASRGGGANVLTF
once,.,TRBJ1-2,TRBV5-6,TGTGCCAGCAGGACCCAGGGCGGCTATGGCTACACCTTC,CASRTQGGYGYTF
.,TRBD2,TRBJ2-7,TRBV27,TGTGCCAGCAGTCTAAGCCTAGCGGGAAGCTCCTACGAGCAGTACTTC,CASSLSLAGSSYEQYF
.,TRBD1,TRBJ2-7,TRBV7-8,TGTGCCAGCTCGCCCACAGGGGGCTGGTCCTACGAGCAGTACTTC,CASSPTGGWSYEQYF
.,TRBD2,TRBJ2-5,TRBV29-1,TGCAGCCTTGAACCCGGGGGACTAGCGGGAGAGACCCAGTACTTC,CSLEPGGLAGETQYF
.,.,TRBJ2-7,TRBV10-3,TGTGCCATCAGTCTGACAGGCCTAAGCTCCTACGAGCAGTACTTC,CAISLTGLSSYEQYF
.,.,TRBJ1-5,TRBV5-8,TGTGCCAGCAGCCACCCTACAGGGTTCCGCAATCAGCCCCAGCATTTT,CASSHPTGFRNQPQHF
.,TRBD2,TRBJ2-3,TRBV9,TGTGCCAGCAGCGTTAGCGGGGGAGCCACAGATACGCAGTATTTT,CASSVSGGATDTQYF
.,TRBD2,TRBJ2-7,TRBV18,TGTGCCAGCTCACCAATAGCGGGAGGGGTCGCTTACGAGCAGTACTTC,CASSPIAGGVAYEQYF
once,.,TRBJ2-2,TRBV9,TGTGCCAGCAGCCCCACCGCCAGCGGGGAGCTGTTTTTT,CASSPTASGELFF
.,.,TRBJ2-1,TRBV27,TGTGCCAGCAGTAACGGGGACTCCTACAATGAGCAGTTCTTC,CASSNGDSYNEQFF
.,.,TRBJ2-7,TRBV10-3,TGTGCCATCACTCCAGGGGCTCCCCCGGACGAGCAGTACTTC,CAITPGAPPDEQYF
.,TRBD2,TRBJ2-1,TRBV7-8,TGTGCCGGCAGCCTCCCCCGCCTAGCGGGGGGCAATGAGCAGTTCTTC,CAGSLPRLAGGNEQFF
.,TRBD1,TRBJ2-1,TRBV28,TGTGCCAGCAGTTTAGGTAGGGGGCCATCCTACAATGAGCAGTTCTTC,CASSLGRGPSYNEQFF
.,TRBD2,TRBJ2-5,TRBV9,TGTGCCAGCAGCGTAGGGATCAGGGTAGTAGCGGGGCAAGAGACCCAGTACTTC,CASSVGIRVVAGQETQYF
.,TRBD1,TRBJ2-2,TRBV29-1,TGCAGCGTTGGGGACAGTTTTACCGGGGAGCTGTTTTTT,CSVGDSFTGELFF
.,.,TRBJ1-2,TRBV30,TGTGCCTGCAAAGAGGAAGGTAATCCATATGGCTACACCTTC,CACKEEGNPYGYTF
.,.,TRBJ2-4,TRBV10-3,TGTGCCATCAGTGAGACCCCTGGGGGCCTGGGAAACATTCAGTACTTC,CAISETPGGLGNIQYF
.,TRBD2,TRBJ2-3,TRBV6-5,TGTGCCAGCAGTTACTCGCGGGGGATGGCAGATACGCAGTATTTT,CASSYSRGMADTQYF
.,.,TRBJ1-1,TRBV19,TGTGCCAGTACGAGGGACACTGAAGCTTTCTTT,CASTRDTEAFF
.,.,TRBJ2-1,TRBV5-1,TGCGCCAGCAGCCCTCTTTTGAGCCCCAATGAGCAGTTCTTC,CASSPLLSPNEQFF
.,TRBD1,TRBJ2-7,TRBV25-1,TGTGCCAGCAGTCTCCCGGGACAGGGGGCAACTCACGAGCAGTACTTC,CASSLPGQGATHEQYF
.,TRBD1,TRBJ1-3,TRBV11-3,TGTGCCAGCAGCAGTGGACAGGGAAGAGACACCATATATTTT,CASSSGQGRDTIYF
.,TRBD1,TRBJ2-7,TRBV5-5,TGTGCCAGCAGCCATGGACAGGCACCGTACGAGCAGTACTTC,CASSHGQAPYEQYF
once,TRBD1,TRBJ1-3,TRBV4-1,TGCGCCAGCAGCCAAGATGGGACAGCCTCTGGAAACACCATATATTTT,CASSQDGTASGNTIYF